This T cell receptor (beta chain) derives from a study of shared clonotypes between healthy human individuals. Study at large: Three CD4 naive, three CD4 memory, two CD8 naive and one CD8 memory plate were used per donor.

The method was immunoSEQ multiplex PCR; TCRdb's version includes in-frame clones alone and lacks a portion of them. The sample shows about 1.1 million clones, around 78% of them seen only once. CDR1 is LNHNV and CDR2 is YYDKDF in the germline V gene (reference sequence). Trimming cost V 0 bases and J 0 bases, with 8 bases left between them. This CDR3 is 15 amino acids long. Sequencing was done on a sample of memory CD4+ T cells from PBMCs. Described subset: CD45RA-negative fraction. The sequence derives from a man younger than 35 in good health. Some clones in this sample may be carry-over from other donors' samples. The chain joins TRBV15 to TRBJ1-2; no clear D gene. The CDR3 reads CATSRDRITNYGYTF. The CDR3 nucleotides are TGTGCCACCAGCAGAGATCGCATCACTAACTATGGCTACACCTTC.